These T cell receptor beta chains were read from a single sample in a study of cytomegalovirus exposure and HLA in healthy donors. Libraries were prepared by immunoSEQ multiplex PCR; TCRdb keeps only in-frame clonotypes and omits some of them. This sample yields about 140,000 clones, of which around three quarters are seen a single time; 3.1% belongs to the top ten. The source material was PBMCs. These receptors originate from a male donor in good health and CMV-seronegative. Each CDR3 is given with its conserved first and last residue. Fields, in order: D gene, clone size, V gene, J gene, CDR3 DNA, CDR3 protein. D genes are given only for firm matches. Size is stated for part of the rows, as once, few or many counts, or as a class when the clone is expanded.

D gene: -; clone size: once; V gene: TRBV28; J gene: TRBJ2-2; CDR3 DNA: TGTGCCAGCACGTGGGGCAGCTCGAACACCGGGGAGCTGTTTTTT; CDR3 protein: CASTWGSSNTGELFF
D gene: TRBD1; clone size: -; V gene: TRBV6-5; J gene: TRBJ1-1; CDR3 DNA: TGTGCCAGCAGTTTAGCCAGGGGGTTGGCTTTCTTT; CDR3 protein: CASSLARGLAFF
D gene: TRBD1; clone size: once; V gene: TRBV28; J gene: TRBJ1-2; CDR3 DNA: TGTGCCACCCAGGACAGGTCTTATGGCTACACCTTC; CDR3 protein: CATQDRSYGYTF
D gene: -; clone size: -; V gene: TRBV5-6; J gene: TRBJ1-3; CDR3 DNA: TGTGCCAGCAGCACAGATTTGGGCCTCTCTGGAAACACCATATATTTT; CDR3 protein: CASSTDLGLSGNTIYF
D gene: -; clone size: -; V gene: TRBV6-1; J gene: TRBJ1-4; CDR3 DNA: TGTGCCAGCAGTGAACTTGTGACTAATGAAAAACTGTTTTTT; CDR3 protein: CASSELVTNEKLFF
D gene: TRBD1; clone size: -; V gene: TRBV9; J gene: TRBJ2-2; CDR3 DNA: TGTGCCAGCAGCGTGCCACAGGGGATTGACACCGGGGAGCTGTTTTTT; CDR3 protein: CASSVPQGIDTGELFF
D gene: TRBD2; clone size: -; V gene: TRBV9; J gene: TRBJ2-1; CDR3 DNA: TGTGCCAGCAGCGTAGGCGGACTAGCGGACTACAATGAGCAGTTCTTC; CDR3 protein: CASSVGGLADYNEQFF
D gene: TRBD1; clone size: -; V gene: TRBV2; J gene: TRBJ1-4; CDR3 DNA: TGTGCCAGCAGTGAAAATTGGACAGGGAATGAAAAACTGTTTTTT; CDR3 protein: CASSENWTGNEKLFF
D gene: TRBD1; clone size: -; V gene: TRBV4-3; J gene: TRBJ2-2; CDR3 DNA: TGCGCCAGCAGCCAAGTTCCTAGCGGGACAGGGGGCACCGGGGAGCTGTTTTTT; CDR3 protein: CASSQVPSGTGGTGELFF
D gene: TRBD1; clone size: -; V gene: TRBV5-1; J gene: TRBJ1-2; CDR3 DNA: TGCGCCAGCAGCCTAGATCTCAACCCGGGACAGGTTGCCGGCTACACCTTC; CDR3 protein: CASSLDLNPGQVAGYTF
D gene: TRBD1; clone size: once; V gene: TRBV2; J gene: TRBJ1-5; CDR3 DNA: TGTGCCAGCACACTAAACACAGGGGGCCCTCAGCCCCAGCATTTT; CDR3 protein: CASTLNTGGPQPQHF
D gene: TRBD1; clone size: -; V gene: TRBV5-1; J gene: TRBJ1-5; CDR3 DNA: TGCGCCAGCAGCAAAGAGGGACAGGGAGGACAGCCCCAGCATTTT; CDR3 protein: CASSKEGQGGQPQHF
D gene: -; clone size: -; V gene: TRBV29-1; J gene: TRBJ2-7; CDR3 DNA: TGCAGCACATCAGGGGATACCTACGAGCAGTACTTC; CDR3 protein: CSTSGDTYEQYF
D gene: -; clone size: -; V gene: TRBV2; J gene: TRBJ2-4; CDR3 DNA: TGTGCCAGCAGTGATAACTACAAAAACATTCAGTACTTC; CDR3 protein: CASSDNYKNIQYF
D gene: -; clone size: -; V gene: TRBV14; J gene: TRBJ1-6; CDR3 DNA: TGTGCCAGCAGCCAAACCGGGACCCGGGAGACCTCACCCCTCCACTTT; CDR3 protein: CASSQTGTRETSPLHF
D gene: -; clone size: -; V gene: TRBV27; J gene: TRBJ2-7; CDR3 DNA: TGTGCCAGCCGAGACGGAGGGGGCTCTTACGAGCAGTACTTC; CDR3 protein: CASRDGGGSYEQYF
D gene: TRBD2; clone size: -; V gene: TRBV7-3; J gene: TRBJ2-2; CDR3 DNA: TGTGCCAGCAGCTTATCGGCGGGGGGATTAACCGGGGAGCTGTTTTTT; CDR3 protein: CASSLSAGGLTGELFF
D gene: TRBD1; clone size: -; V gene: TRBV5-1; J gene: TRBJ1-3; CDR3 DNA: TGCGCCAGCCGACAGGGATCGGAGGACACCATATATTTT; CDR3 protein: CASRQGSEDTIYF
D gene: -; clone size: -; V gene: TRBV28; J gene: TRBJ2-7; CDR3 DNA: TGTGCCAGCAGTTTCGCGATGTCCCCAAGCGAGCAGTACTTC; CDR3 protein: CASSFAMSPSEQYF
D gene: TRBD1; clone size: -; V gene: TRBV30; J gene: TRBJ1-4; CDR3 DNA: TGTGCCTGGGGCTGGACAGGCGGGTGGGAAAAACTGTTTTTT; CDR3 protein: CAWGWTGGWEKLFF
D gene: -; clone size: -; V gene: TRBV28; J gene: TRBJ2-2; CDR3 DNA: TGTGCCAGCAGTTTAACGGGAACGAACACCGGGGAGCTGTTTTTT; CDR3 protein: CASSLTGTNTGELFF
D gene: TRBD1; clone size: -; V gene: TRBV7-3; J gene: TRBJ1-1; CDR3 DNA: TGTGCCAGCAGCTTCTCGGCTAACAGGGGTGGCACTGAAGCTTTCTTT; CDR3 protein: CASSFSANRGGTEAFF
D gene: TRBD1; clone size: few; V gene: TRBV6-1; J gene: TRBJ1-6; CDR3 DNA: TGTGCCAGCAGTGAAGCGGGGACAGGGGTATATTCACCCCTCCACTTT; CDR3 protein: CASSEAGTGVYSPLHF
D gene: TRBD1; clone size: -; V gene: TRBV18; J gene: TRBJ1-2; CDR3 DNA: TGTGCCAGCTCACCAATGGACAGGGGCGATGGCTACACCTTC; CDR3 protein: CASSPMDRGDGYTF
D gene: -; clone size: few; V gene: TRBV6-5; J gene: TRBJ2-1; CDR3 DNA: TGTGCCAGCAGCCAGGGATTTGAGCAGTTCTTC; CDR3 protein: CASSQGFEQFF
D gene: -; clone size: -; V gene: TRBV7-2; J gene: TRBJ2-5; CDR3 DNA: TGTGCCAGCAGCTTATACGGGACAAGGGAGACCCAGTACTTC; CDR3 protein: CASSLYGTRETQYF
D gene: TRBD1; clone size: -; V gene: TRBV6-5; J gene: TRBJ2-3; CDR3 DNA: TGTGCCACCCTATCCAGGGGGCGAGGTGATACGCAGTATTTT; CDR3 protein: CATLSRGRGDTQYF
D gene: TRBD1; clone size: -; V gene: TRBV2; J gene: TRBJ1-2; CDR3 DNA: TGTGCCAGCAGTTCCGCAGACAGGGACCACTATGGCTACACCTTC; CDR3 protein: CASSSADRDHYGYTF
D gene: TRBD2; clone size: -; V gene: TRBV7-2; J gene: TRBJ2-1; CDR3 DNA: TGTGCCAGCAGGGGACCGCTAGCGGAGGCGCGGACTGAGCAGTTCTTC; CDR3 protein: CASRGPLAEARTEQFF
D gene: -; clone size: -; V gene: TRBV7-9; J gene: TRBJ2-7; CDR3 DNA: TGTTCCAGCAGTCCTCCCTCCTCCTACGAGCAGTACTTC; CDR3 protein: CSSSPPSSYEQYF
D gene: TRBD2; clone size: -; V gene: TRBV18; J gene: TRBJ2-7; CDR3 DNA: TGTGCCAGCTCAAGGGGACTAGCGGGAGACCGCGAGCAGTACTTC; CDR3 protein: CASSRGLAGDREQYF
D gene: -; clone size: few; V gene: TRBV5-4; J gene: TRBJ1-1; CDR3 DNA: TGTGCCAGCAGCTCGCCCTACACGACGGGGTTGGCTTTCTTT; CDR3 protein: CASSSPYTTGLAFF
D gene: -; clone size: -; V gene: TRBV19; J gene: TRBJ2-7; CDR3 DNA: TGTGCCAGTAGTATTGGCCGCCTCTACGAGCAGTACTTC; CDR3 protein: CASSIGRLYEQYF
D gene: -; clone size: -; V gene: TRBV7-8; J gene: TRBJ2-1; CDR3 DNA: TGTGCCAGCAGCTTTCAAGACACTGACAATGAGCAGTTCTTC; CDR3 protein: CASSFQDTDNEQFF
D gene: -; clone size: -; V gene: TRBV7-3; J gene: TRBJ1-3; CDR3 DNA: TGTGCCAGCAGCTTAGGGCGGGACTCTGGAAACACCATATATTTT; CDR3 protein: CASSLGRDSGNTIYF
D gene: TRBD2; clone size: -; V gene: TRBV27; J gene: TRBJ2-3; CDR3 DNA: TGTGCCAGCAGTCCTTATGGCGGGAGAGATCAAGATACGCAGTATTTT; CDR3 protein: CASSPYGGRDQDTQYF
D gene: -; clone size: -; V gene: TRBV7-2; J gene: TRBJ2-7; CDR3 DNA: TGTGCCAGCAGCTTAGCGGCAGGTTCTTACGAGCAGTACTTC; CDR3 protein: CASSLAAGSYEQYF
D gene: -; clone size: -; V gene: TRBV6-1; J gene: TRBJ2-1; CDR3 DNA: TGTGCCAGCAGTGAACAGGCCTACAATGAGCAGTTCTTC; CDR3 protein: CASSEQAYNEQFF
D gene: TRBD1; clone size: -; V gene: TRBV5-5; J gene: TRBJ2-5; CDR3 DNA: TGTGCCAGCAGCCTTAGACAGGGGGCGGCAGGGGAGACCCAGTACTTC; CDR3 protein: CASSLRQGAAGETQYF
D gene: TRBD2; clone size: once; V gene: TRBV29-1; J gene: TRBJ2-7; CDR3 DNA: TGCAGCGTGCTTCCCAGGACTAGCGGGGAGGTGGGGGCCTACGAGCAGTACTTC; CDR3 protein: CSVLPRTSGEVGAYEQYF
D gene: -; clone size: -; V gene: TRBV30; J gene: TRBJ1-1; CDR3 DNA: TGTGCCTGGACCCTCGGGACAATGAACACTGAAGCTTTCTTT; CDR3 protein: CAWTLGTMNTEAFF
D gene: TRBD2; clone size: -; V gene: TRBV6-1; J gene: TRBJ2-3; CDR3 DNA: TGTGCCAGCAGGCTGGGACTAGCCCCAGATACGCAGTATTTT; CDR3 protein: CASRLGLAPDTQYF
D gene: TRBD1; clone size: -; V gene: TRBV27; J gene: TRBJ2-5; CDR3 DNA: TGTGCCAGCAGTCACCAACGACAGGGGCCGGAGACCCAGTACTTC; CDR3 protein: CASSHQRQGPETQYF
D gene: -; clone size: -; V gene: TRBV18; J gene: TRBJ1-5; CDR3 DNA: TGTGCCAGCTCCGATGGAGGGGATCAGCCCCAGCATTTT; CDR3 protein: CASSDGGDQPQHF
D gene: -; clone size: -; V gene: TRBV7-3; J gene: TRBJ2-5; CDR3 DNA: TGTGCCAGCAGCTTAGAATCCGGGAAGACCCAGTACTTC; CDR3 protein: CASSLESGKTQYF
D gene: -; clone size: few; V gene: TRBV4-2; J gene: TRBJ1-1; CDR3 DNA: TGTGCCAGCAGCCAAGCGGCGGAGGGGAACACTGAAGCTTTCTTT; CDR3 protein: CASSQAAEGNTEAFF
D gene: TRBD1; clone size: -; V gene: TRBV28; J gene: TRBJ2-3; CDR3 DNA: TGTGCCAGCAGTTCGGGGCTCGGGACAGGGGGTCCCACAGATACGCAGTATTTT; CDR3 protein: CASSSGLGTGGPTDTQYF
D gene: -; clone size: -; V gene: TRBV10-3; J gene: TRBJ2-1; CDR3 DNA: TGTGCCATAACAGGGAACAATGAGCAGTTCTTC; CDR3 protein: CAITGNNEQFF
D gene: -; clone size: -; V gene: TRBV19; J gene: TRBJ1-1; CDR3 DNA: TGTGCCAGTATGGACACAGCTGACTACACTGAAGCTTTCTTT; CDR3 protein: CASMDTADYTEAFF
D gene: TRBD1; clone size: -; V gene: TRBV5-4; J gene: TRBJ1-5; CDR3 DNA: TGTGCCAGCAGTGTACAGGGGAATCAGCCCCAGCATTTT; CDR3 protein: CASSVQGNQPQHF
D gene: -; clone size: -; V gene: TRBV25-1; J gene: TRBJ2-3; CDR3 DNA: TGTGCCAGCAGTGATTCGAGGTTTAGCACAGATACGCAGTATTTT; CDR3 protein: CASSDSRFSTDTQYF
D gene: -; clone size: -; V gene: TRBV27; J gene: TRBJ2-3; CDR3 DNA: TGTGCCAGCAGCCTCACCCAACAGGGAGATACGCAGTATTTT; CDR3 protein: CASSLTQQGDTQYF
D gene: -; clone size: -; V gene: TRBV27; J gene: TRBJ1-5; CDR3 DNA: TGTGCCAGCAGTCCCGAGAGGGGGCAGCCCCAGCATTTT; CDR3 protein: CASSPERGQPQHF